The 17 T cell receptor beta chains listed next were all sequenced from one sample in a study of CD8 T cells in ankylosing spondylitis. General study findings and limits: Blood of patients with ankylosing spondylitis appeared to be characterized by a TCR beta motif of several highly homologous variants.

TCRdb reprocessed the 5' RACE reads with MiXCR, giving one entry per CDR3 protein. The data contain 350,000 to 450,000 distinct CDR3 sequences, roughly 26% of them singletons. No antigen has been assigned to these receptors. The specimen was blood, either unsorted or a sorted T cell fraction (not recorded which). These receptors all come from a male donor with ankylosing spondylitis.

This clonotype was seen ten or more times. This sequence joins TRBV4-1 and TRBJ1-4; D is undetermined. V lost 1 base to trimming and J lost 8 bases, with 14 bases between them. Germline V gives CDR1 MGHRA, CDR2 YSYEKL. The CDR3 has 15 residues. As DNA, the CDR3 is TGCGCCAGCAGCCAAGTGGTTAGCAGGCTCGAAAAACTGTTTTTT. This sequence encodes CASSQVVSRLEKLFF.

This clonotype was seen more than once but under ten times. This sequence joins TRBV18 and TRBJ2-7, with D possibly matching TRBD1 (5 bases). Between the trimmed V and J ends, which lost 3 bases and 1 base, there was a span of 13 bases. The CDR3 contains 15 residues. Germline V CDR1 and CDR2: KGHSH, LQKENI. The CDR3 DNA follows: TGTGCCAGCTCACCTGGGGCGGCGAGTTCCTACGAGCAGTACTTC. Protein product: CASSPGAASSYEQYF.

The chain uses TRBV3-1 and TRBJ2-1; 7 positions match TRBD2. CDR3 length equals 15 residues. In germline, CDR1 is LGHDT, CDR2 YNNKEL (reference sequence). V shed 0 bases and J 4 bases; nucleotides not matched to a gene: 3. CDR3 sequence: CASSQDRTSYNEQFF. Written as DNA, the CDR3 is TGTGCCAGCAGCCAAGACAGGACTAGTTACAATGAGCAGTTCTTC.

This clonotype was picked up many times. CDR3: CASSFGTSGSGDEQFF. CDR3 nucleotides: TGTGCCAGCAGCTTTGGGACTAGCGGGAGTGGGGATGAGCAGTTCTTC. J is TRBJ2-1 and V is TRBV7-9, with TRBD2 matching over 14 bases. Germline CDR1 SEHNR, CDR2 FQNEAQ (reference sequence). The CDR3 length is 16 residues. V lost 3 bases, J lost 8 bases, and 6 bases stayed unmatched.

The V gene is TRBV12-3 or TRBV12-4, the J gene TRBJ2-1; 10 nucleotides align to TRBD2. V shed 7 bases and J 2 bases; nucleotides not matched to a gene: 11. CDR3 length: 17 amino acids. CDR3 DNA sequence: TGTGCCAGCACCAGGCCTAGCGGGAGAGGAACCTACAATGAGCAGTTCTTC. Translating it yields CASTRPSGRGTYNEQFF.

This rearrangement joins TRBV11-2 to TRBJ1-4; maybe TRBD1 (6 bases). V lost 6 bases and J lost 3, with 11 bases in between. The CDR3 consists of 14 residues. Germline assignment: CDR1 SGHAT and CDR2 FQNNGV. The CDR3 nucleotides read TGTGCCAGCAGAAAAACAGGGTCTAATGAAAAACTGTTTTTT. Protein: CASRKTGSNEKLFF.

This chain links TRBV10-3 with TRBJ1-2; TRBD1 is a possible D gene (6 bases). CDR3 length equals 16 residues. Between the trimmed V and J ends, which lost 7 bases and 3 bases, there was a span of 21 bases. CDR1 ENHRY and CDR2 SYGVKD come from the germline V gene. The CDR3 protein is CAITSRQASADYGYTF. For the CDR3, the DNA is TGTGCCATCACTTCCCGACAGGCATCGGCGGACTATGGCTACACCTTC.

V gene TRBV25-1 combines with J gene TRBJ1-3; D ambiguous. This CDR3 contains 15 residues. CDR1 is MGHDK and CDR2 is SYGVNS in the germline V gene. The germline V and J ends were trimmed by 4 bases and 0 bases, with 10 bases remaining between them. The CDR3 region has the DNA TGTGCCAGCAGTGCCCCACACCTCTCTGGAAACACCATATATTTT. Protein: CASSAPHLSGNTIYF.

This clonotype was detected a few times. The chain joins TRBV20-1 to TRBJ2-3; D might be TRBD2 (6 bases). Between the trimmed V and J ends, which lost 6 bases and 1 base, there was a span of 11 bases. This CDR3 is built from 13 residues. Germline V gives CDR1 DFQATT, CDR2 SNEGSKA (reference sequence). CDR3 residues: CSAERVGTDTQYF. CDR3 coding DNA: TGCAGTGCAGAGCGGGTAGGCACAGATACGCAGTATTTT.

Only a few counts were recorded for this clonotype. The chain joins TRBV10-3 to TRBJ1-1, with D uncertain. From germline, CDR1 is ENHRY and CDR2 SYGVKD. V was cut by 3 bases and J by 1 base, with 15 bases left in between. The CDR3 runs to 16 residues. The CDR3 loop is CAISDPRGRSNTEAFF. The CDR3 bases are TGTGCCATCAGTGATCCGAGAGGCCGTTCGAACACTGAAGCTTTCTTT.

The chain uses TRBV2 and TRBJ2-7, with D uncertain. CDR3 length: 14 amino acids. Germline V CDR1 and CDR2: SNHLY, FYNNEI. V dropped 4 bases and J dropped 0 bases, with 10 bases sitting between them. The CDR3 loop is CASSVASNSYEQYF. CDR3 DNA: TGTGCCAGCAGTGTTGCCAGTAACTCCTACGAGCAGTACTTC.

The rearrangement uses TRBV5-5 and TRBJ1-2, with D hard to call. The germline CDR1 and CDR2 sequences are SGHKS and YYEKEE (reference sequence). The CDR3 contains 16 residues. Trimming took 1 base from V and 6 from J, leaving 19 bases between them. The CDR3 nucleotides are TGTGCCAGCAGCTTGAACTGGCCCTCAAGTCGGCATGGCTACACCTTC. It translates to CASSLNWPSSRHGYTF.

This clonotype was counted only a few times. This rearrangement joins TRBV20-1 to TRBJ2-2; D gene ambiguous. Germline CDR1 reads DFQATT; CDR2 reads SNEGSKA (reference sequence). V lost 0 bases and J 7 bases, leaving 9 bases between the germline ends. CDR3 size: 13 residues. CDR3 bases: TGCAGTGCTAGAGATCAGGTGGGCGGGGAGCTGTTTTTT. Its protein is CSARDQVGGELFF.

This chain connects TRBV29-1 to TRBJ1-2; unclear D gene. The CDR3 is made up of 8 amino acids. Germline V gives CDR1 SQVTM, CDR2 ANQGSEA. Trimming took off 1 base at V and 9 bases at J, with 0 bases between the two ends. The CDR3 protein is CSVEGYTF. CDR3 DNA: TGCAGCGTTGAAGGCTACACCTTC.

This clonotype was recorded a few times. The chain recombines TRBV3-1 with TRBJ2-5; 9 bases align to TRBD2. Per the germline V gene, CDR1 is LGHDT and CDR2 is YNNKEL (reference sequence). The CDR3 sequence is 15 residues long. V lost 4 bases to trimming and J lost 7 bases; unmatched junction nucleotides: 10. As DNA, the CDR3 is TGTGCCAGCAGCCCGGGTAGCGGGAGCGCCGGGACCCAGTACTTC. Translation: CASSPGSGSAGTQYF.

This chain uses TRBV29-1 with TRBJ2-3; 8 bases line up with TRBD2. This CDR3 is 14 amino acids long. Per the germline V gene, CDR1 is SQVTM and CDR2 is ANQGSEA. V lost 4 bases, J lost 6 bases, and 9 bases stayed unmatched. This CDR3 reads CSVGSSGLWDTQYF. As DNA, the CDR3 is TGCAGCGTTGGTTCTAGCGGGTTATGGGATACGCAGTATTTT.

V gene TRBV29-1 combines with J gene TRBJ2-1, with TRBD2 matching over 11 bases. The J segment lost 10 bases and the V segment lost 5 bases, leaving 7 bases of the junction unmatched. CDR3 size: 13 residues. The germline CDR1 and CDR2 sequences are SQVTM and ANQGSEA. This CDR3 reads CSVITSGGREQFF. The DNA of the CDR3 is TGCAGCGTTATAACTAGCGGGGGCAGGGAGCAGTTCTTC.